The T cell receptor (beta chain) described here comes from a study of blood T cell repertoires in COVID-19. About the research overall: Some COVID-19 samples were acute and others convalescent; all came from the United States, Italy and Spain. PBMCs, B-cell-depleted T cells, or T cells were the source of the cDNA or gDNA that made up the material.

In Seattle, patients joined the study during active infection and were tracked longitudinally. The germline V gene encodes CDR1 MNHEY and CDR2 SVGAGI. The ends lost 7 bases at V and 4 bases at J; junction bases unmatched: 2. The CDR3 covers 13 residues. How the authors handled the data: Counts of nucleated cells, estimated from reference gene primer amplification, were obtained. Profiled with immunoSEQ multiplex PCR; TCRdb holds only in-frame clones, not every one. Clonal size and the V and J genes are those of that table, whereas D and trimming came from the DNA. This table holds 100,000 to 150,000 clones, about 93% found once.

The clonotype was recovered from a man aged 50 to 60 with COVID-19, enrolled during active disease. This chain joins TRBV6-5 and TRBJ1-5; 9 positions agree with TRBD1. What was sequenced was peripheral blood. The CDR3 sequence: CASTGTGNQPQHF. CDR3 nucleotide sequence: TGTGCCAGCACCGGGACAGGGAATCAGCCCCAGCATTTT.